The 23 T cell receptor beta chains in this list originate from one sample, sequenced in a study of cytomegalovirus exposure and HLA in healthy donors. Profiling relied on immunoSEQ multiplex PCR, and the TCRdb table lists in-frame clones only, not all of them. Among some 110,000 clones listed, about nine tenths were seen once. The specimen was PBMCs. The receptors were gathered from a man aged 18-30 years in good health and CMV-seropositive.

This clone was observed a handful of times. The chain carries TRBV2 and TRBJ2-7; 7 bases align to TRBD1. Germline V lookup: CDR1 SNHLY, CDR2 FYNNEI. The ends lost 2 bases at V and 0 bases at J; junction bases unmatched: 7. CDR3 length equals 16 residues. CDR3 DNA: TGTGCCAGCAGTGAATTGGGCAGGGGGAGCTCCTACGAGCAGTACTTC. The encoded protein is CASSELGRGSSYEQYF.

V usage is TRBV20-1 and J usage is TRBJ1-2, with a possible D match to TRBD1 (5 bases). With 5 bases removed from V and 5 bases from J, the gap between germline ends came to 9 bases. The CDR3 covers 11 residues. Germline assignment: CDR1 DFQATT and CDR2 SNEGSKA (reference sequence). CDR3 protein: CSAPGGYGYTF. CDR3 in DNA: TGCAGTGCTCCCGGGGGGTATGGCTACACCTTC.

The rearrangement uses TRBV5-5 and TRBJ2-7; the D gene is possibly TRBD2 (5 bases). V lost 5 bases, J lost 5 bases, and 20 bases lay in between. The CDR3 extends over 15 amino acids. The germline CDR1 and CDR2 sequences are SGHKS and YYEKEE (reference sequence). The CDR3 nucleotides read TGTGCCAGCAGACTCCGGGCCACTAGTCTAAACGAGCAGTACTTC. This gives the protein CASRLRATSLNEQYF.

This rearrangement joins TRBV12-2 to TRBJ2-5; the listed D gene, TRBD2, was not tested against the DNA. TRBV12-2 is listed as a pseudogene. CDR3 length: 17 residues. The CDR3 nucleotides read TGTGCAAGTCGCGCTGGGGCTAGCGGGGGGGAGCAAGAGACCCAGTACTTC. Amino acid sequence: CASRAGASGGEQETQYF.

This chain links TRBV5-1 with TRBJ2-7; a weak D match, TRBD2 (6 bases). The V end lost 4 bases, the J end lost 1 base, and 12 bases lay between the germline ends. In germline, CDR1 is SGHRS, CDR2 YFSETQ. CDR3 length: 14 residues. In DNA form, the CDR3 reads TGCGCCAGCAGCCAAGCAGGGAGGTCCTACGAGCAGTACTTC. It is translated as CASSQAGRSYEQYF.

The V and J genes are TRBV27 and TRBJ2-7; TRBD1 matches 9 bases. The CDR3 loop spans 14 amino acids. The germline V gene encodes CDR1 MNHEY and CDR2 SMNVEV (reference sequence). J lost 4 bases, V lost 3 bases, and 4 bases had no gene match. In DNA form, the CDR3 reads TGTGCCAGCAGTTTTACAGGGGGCGATTACGAGCAGTACTTC. It specifies CASSFTGGDYEQYF.

The genes are TRBV7-2 and TRBJ2-5; 8 bases line up with TRBD1. Germline CDR1 and CDR2: SGHTA and FQGNSA. The junction had 6 bases not matched to a gene; V was cut back by 5 bases and J by 4 bases. The CDR3 loop spans 14 amino acids. CDR3 coding DNA: TGTGCCAGCAGCCATCGTACAGGGGGAGAGACCCAGTACTTC. It codes for CASSHRTGGETQYF. Full variable domain (remainder filled in from reference TRBV7-2 and TRBJ2-5): GAGVSQSPSNKVTEKGKDVELRCDPISGHTALYWYRQSLGQGLEFLIYFQGNSAPDKSGLPSDRFSAERTGGSVSTLTIQRTQQEDSAVYLCASSHRTGGETQYFGPGTRLLVL.

The CDR3 region has the DNA TGCGCCAGCAGCCTGGGGACAGATTATTCTGGGGCCAACGTCCTGACTTTC. It encodes CASSLGTDYSGANVLTF. The V and J genes are TRBV5-1 and TRBJ2-6; 7 nucleotides match TRBD1. CDR1 is SGHRS, CDR2 YFSETQ, per germline. This CDR3 has 17 amino acids. V shed 4 bases and J 1 base; nucleotides not matched to a gene: 8.

This clone came up a few times. The V and J genes are TRBV6-4 and TRBJ1-1; D unresolved. Between the trimmed V and J ends, which lost 5 bases and 0 bases, there was a span of 7 bases. The germline gives CDR1 MRHNA, CDR2 SNTAGT. The CDR3 is made up of 13 amino acids. As DNA, the CDR3 is TGTGCCAGCAGTTTCGAGGTGAACACTGAAGCTTTCTTT. It codes for CASSFEVNTEAFF.

About this clone: One end of the junction fails to match germline, which may point to a read error. V is TRBV6-6 and J is TRBJ1-6; 9 nucleotides agree with TRBD1. Germline CDR1 and CDR2: MNHNY and SVGAGI (reference sequence). This CDR3 comprises 12 residues. As DNA, the CDR3 is TGTGCCAGCAACAAAGGGGGGGGGACAGGGTCATTT. Amino acids: CASNKGGGTGSF.

The J gene is TRBJ1-5, the V gene TRBV18; D is uncertain. Looked up from germline, CDR1 is KGHSH and CDR2 is LQKENI. V was shortened by 5 bases and J by 6 bases, with 11 bases between the two germline ends. CDR3 size: 13 residues. CDR3 nucleotide sequence: TGTGCCAGCTCAGGCTCCGGGTTTCAGCCCCAGCATTTT. It is translated as CASSGSGFQPQHF.

This clone was counted a single time. The chain has TRBV27 and TRBJ2-7, with 8 positions matching TRBD2. The V and J ends lost 6 bases and 2 bases, in that order; junction bases with no gene match: 6. The length of the CDR3 is 14 residues. Per germline, CDR1 MNHEY and CDR2 SMNVEV (reference sequence). The CDR3 is CASRAAGAAYEQYF. CDR3 nucleotide sequence: TGTGCCAGCAGGGCAGCGGGGGCCGCCTACGAGCAGTACTTC.

In nucleotides, the CDR3 is TGTGCCAGCAGCCAACAGGCAAGACAGGGGCTATCGAATGAGCAGTTCTTC. It translates to CASSQQARQGLSNEQFF. The rearrangement joins TRBV4-2 to TRBJ2-1; 8 nucleotides line up with TRBD1. The germline V gene encodes CDR1 LGHNA and CDR2 YNFKEQ. The J segment lost 7 bases and the V segment lost 2 bases, leaving 13 bases of the junction unmatched. This CDR3 has 17 residues.

This sequence joins TRBV18 and TRBJ2-7; TRBD1 aligns across 10 bases. The CDR3 extends over 15 amino acids. Per germline, CDR1 KGHSH and CDR2 LQKENI. V lost 4 bases to trimming and J lost 2 bases; unmatched junction nucleotides: 5. This CDR3 reads CASSHPGQGTYEQYF. The CDR3, as DNA: TGTGCCAGCTCACACCCGGGACAGGGGACCTACGAGCAGTACTTC.

The chain recombines TRBV19 with TRBJ2-7, with 7 bases lining up with TRBD1. Germline CDR1 and CDR2: LNHDA and SQIVND (reference sequence). The CDR3 has 18 amino acids. J was trimmed by 2 bases and V by 5 bases; bases with no gene match: 18. As DNA, the CDR3 is TGTGCCAGTAGTCTCCGGGACAGCCTACGTTGGGGGACCTACGAGCAGTACTTC. It specifies CASSLRDSLRWGTYEQYF.

This clone was detected only once. The chain is built from TRBV4-1 and TRBJ2-2; 9 bases fit TRBD1. Trimming at V came to 2 bases and at J to 7 bases, leaving 5 bases not matched to a gene. This CDR3 comprises 15 residues. Germline CDR1 MGHRA, CDR2 YSYEKL. The CDR3 sequence: CASSQRQGGNGELFF. The CDR3 DNA reads TGCGCCAGCAGCCAACGACAGGGGGGAAACGGGGAGCTGTTTTTT.

This chain joins TRBV19 and TRBJ2-1, with D hard to call. The CDR3 sequence is 15 residues long. Germline CDR1 reads LNHDA; CDR2 reads SQIVND (reference sequence). The V end was cut by 7 bases, the J end by 1 base, with 14 bases between. CDR3 DNA sequence: TGTGCCAGTACCCTTGGCAGCGCGTCCTACAATGAGCAGTTCTTC. It encodes CASTLGSASYNEQFF.

CDR3 region: CASSQGTVRTGNTIYF. The DNA for the CDR3 is TGTGCCAGCAGCCAGGGGACAGTTCGAACTGGAAACACCATATATTTT. The chain links TRBV4-2 to TRBJ1-3; 7 nucleotides line up with TRBD1. The CDR3 sequence is 16 residues long. J lost 2 bases, V lost 3 bases, and 7 bases had no gene match. Per the germline V gene, CDR1 is LGHNA and CDR2 is YNFKEQ.

This clone was observed a single time. The V call is TRBV2, the J call TRBJ2-5; 9 bases align to TRBD1. The V segment lost 5 bases and the J segment 5 bases; nucleotides outside the gene matches: 6. This CDR3 spans 14 amino acids. CDR1 and CDR2 (germline): SNHLY, FYNNEI. DNA of the CDR3: TGTGCCAGCAGTAAGATAGACAGGGGGGAGACCCAGTACTTC. Translated: CASSKIDRGETQYF.

The V call is TRBV5-4, the J call TRBJ2-7; D ambiguous. The CDR3 runs 13 residues. The V gene lost 1 base and the J gene lost 4 bases, with 9 bases spanning the gap. Per germline, CDR1 SGHNT and CDR2 YYREEE (reference sequence). CDR3 amino acids: CASSLRDNYEQYF. Here the CDR3 DNA reads TGTGCCAGCAGCTTGCGAGACAATTACGAGCAGTACTTC.

This rearrangement joins TRBV13 to TRBJ2-7; 9 bases map to TRBD1. Germline values: CDR1 PRHDT, CDR2 FYEKMQ (reference sequence). The CDR3 sequence is 17 residues long. V shed 5 bases, J shed 3 bases, and the junction held 14 bases outside the gene matches. The CDR3 nucleotides read TGTGCCAGCAGCGCGCGCCGGGACAGGGTGGGGAGCTACGAGCAGTACTTC. Its protein product is CASSARRDRVGSYEQYF.

The chain has TRBV21-1 and TRBJ2-4; TRBD1 is the table's D call and was not checked against the DNA. TRBV21-1 is a pseudogene segment. The CDR3 is 11 residues long. The chain's CDR3 is CASSTRQFQYF. The CDR3 region has the DNA TGTGCCAGCAGCACCCGACAGTTTCAGTACTTC.

V is TRBV2 and J is TRBJ1-1; no clear D. Germline-derived CDR1 and CDR2 are SNHLY and FYNNEI. V was trimmed by 7 bases and J by 2 bases, leaving 8 bases between them. The CDR3 sequence is 12 residues long. The CDR3 loop is CASIYSNTEAFF. The CDR3 nucleotides are TGTGCCAGCATTTACAGTAACACTGAAGCTTTCTTT.